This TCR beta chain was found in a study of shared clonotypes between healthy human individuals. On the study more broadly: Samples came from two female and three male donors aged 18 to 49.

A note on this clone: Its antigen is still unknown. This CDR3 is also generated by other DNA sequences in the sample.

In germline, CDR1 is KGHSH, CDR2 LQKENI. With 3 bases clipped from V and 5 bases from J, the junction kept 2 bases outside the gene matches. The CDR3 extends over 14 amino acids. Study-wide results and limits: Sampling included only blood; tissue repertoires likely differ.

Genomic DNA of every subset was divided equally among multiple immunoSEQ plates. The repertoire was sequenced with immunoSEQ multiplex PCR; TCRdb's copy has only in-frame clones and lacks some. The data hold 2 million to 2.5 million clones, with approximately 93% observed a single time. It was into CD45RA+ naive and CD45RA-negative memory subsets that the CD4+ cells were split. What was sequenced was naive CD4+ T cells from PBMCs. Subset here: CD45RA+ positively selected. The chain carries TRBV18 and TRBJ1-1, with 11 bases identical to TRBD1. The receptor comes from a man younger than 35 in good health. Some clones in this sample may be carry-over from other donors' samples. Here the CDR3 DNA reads TGTGCCAGCTCACCGGACAGGGGGCGGACTGAAGCTTTCTTT. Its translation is CASSPDRGRTEAFF.